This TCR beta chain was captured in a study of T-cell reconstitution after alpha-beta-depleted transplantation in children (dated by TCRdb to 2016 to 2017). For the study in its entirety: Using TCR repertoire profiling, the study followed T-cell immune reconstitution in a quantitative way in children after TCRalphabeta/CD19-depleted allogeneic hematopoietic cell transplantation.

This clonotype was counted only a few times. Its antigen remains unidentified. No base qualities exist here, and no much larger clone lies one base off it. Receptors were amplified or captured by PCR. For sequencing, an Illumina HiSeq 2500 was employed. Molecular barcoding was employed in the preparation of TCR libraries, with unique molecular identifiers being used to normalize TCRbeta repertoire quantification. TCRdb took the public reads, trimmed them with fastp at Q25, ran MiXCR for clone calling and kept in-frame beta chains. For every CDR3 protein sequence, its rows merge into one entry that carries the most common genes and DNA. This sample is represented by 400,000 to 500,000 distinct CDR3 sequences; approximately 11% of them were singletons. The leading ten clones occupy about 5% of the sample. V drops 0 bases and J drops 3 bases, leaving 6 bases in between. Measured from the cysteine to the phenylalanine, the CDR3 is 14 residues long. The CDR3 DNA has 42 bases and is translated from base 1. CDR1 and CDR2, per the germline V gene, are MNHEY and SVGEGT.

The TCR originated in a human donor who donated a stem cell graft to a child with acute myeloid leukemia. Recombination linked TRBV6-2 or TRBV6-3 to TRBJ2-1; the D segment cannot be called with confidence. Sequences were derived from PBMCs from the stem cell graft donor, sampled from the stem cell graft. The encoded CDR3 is CASSYSLVYNEQFF. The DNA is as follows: TGTGCCAGCAGTTACTCTTTAGTCTACAATGAGCAGTTCTTC.